Listed here are 21 T cell receptor beta chains from one sample, sequenced in a study of T cells in tuberculosis. Profiled with immunoSEQ multiplex PCR; TCRdb holds only in-frame clones, not every one. This table holds 37,000 or so clones, around 92% found once. The sample comprised PBMCs. The origin of the receptors is a donor between 10 and 29 years old with latent tuberculosis or without tuberculosis infection. Some clones in this sample may be carry-over from other donors' samples.

The chain links TRBV7-7 to TRBJ2-7; 9 bases fit TRBD1. CDR1 and CDR2 from the germline V gene are SSHAT and FNYEAQ (reference sequence). V lost 5 bases, J lost 3 bases, and 5 bases stayed unmatched. This CDR3 is 14 amino acids long. CDR3 loop: CASSPGTGFYEQYF. The CDR3 bases are TGTGCCAGCAGCCCCGGGACAGGGTTCTACGAGCAGTACTTC.

The rearrangement uses TRBV10-3 and TRBJ2-3; the match to TRBD2 covers 8 bases. The CDR3 length is 15 residues. The V and J ends lost 4 bases and 0 bases, in that order; junction bases with no gene match: 3. Germline V lookup: CDR1 ENHRY, CDR2 SYGVKD. This CDR3 reads CAISGSGASTDTQYF. Written as DNA, the CDR3 is TGTGCCATCAGTGGTAGCGGGGCGAGCACAGATACGCAGTATTTT.

The sample holds one count of this clone. The V call is TRBV19, the J call TRBJ1-1; TRBD1 might be the D (6 bases). The ends were cut back, 5 bases at V and 4 bases at J, with 14 bases in the middle. The CDR3 is 14 amino acids. The germline CDR1 and CDR2 sequences are LNHDA and SQIVND (reference sequence). This chain's CDR3 is CASSSPGQSTEAFF. For the CDR3, the DNA is TGTGCCAGTAGTTCCCCAGGACAGTCCACTGAAGCTTTCTTT.

This sequence joins TRBV19 and TRBJ1-4; TRBD1 matches 7 bases. The CDR3 extends over 14 amino acids. CDR1 is LNHDA and CDR2 is SQIVND in the germline V gene (reference sequence). The V gene end was trimmed by 5 bases and the J gene end by 2 bases; junction bases not matched to a gene: 2. The CDR3 nucleotides are TGTGCCAGTAGTTCGACAGGGACTAATGAAAAACTGTTTTTT. This encodes CASSSTGTNEKLFF.

This chain links TRBV2 with TRBJ1-5; tentatively, D is TRBD1 (5 bases). V gave up 3 bases and J gave up 6 bases, with 12 bases separating them. Germline CDR1 is SNHLY and CDR2 is FYNNEI. The CDR3 loop spans 14 amino acids. This CDR3 is CASSDRVKFQPQHF. The CDR3, as DNA: TGTGCCAGCAGTGACAGGGTTAAATTTCAGCCCCAGCATTTT.

The genes are TRBV5-1 and TRBJ1-4, with 7 bases that match TRBD1. Germline CDR1 is SGHRS and CDR2 is YFSETQ. There are 15 residues in the CDR3. Trimming cost V 4 bases and J 8 bases; bases outside gene matches: 11. The CDR3 DNA reads TGCGCCAGCAGCGTGGACAGGTTGAAAAGGGAAAAACTGTTTTTT. Translating it yields CASSVDRLKREKLFF.

CDR3 residues: CATSRDNRQPNQPQHF. For the CDR3, the DNA is TGTGCCACCAGCAGAGATAACCGACAGCCAAATCAGCCCCAGCATTTT. V usage is TRBV15 and J usage is TRBJ1-5; D might be TRBD1 (5 bases). V gave up 0 bases and J gave up 4 bases, with 13 bases separating them. Germline loops: CDR1 LNHNV, CDR2 YYDKDF (reference sequence). This CDR3 has 16 residues.

This clone was observed a handful of times. Since no conserved phenylalanine or tryptophan closes the CDR3, a read error is the likely cause. No DNA is shown, since the ends of the CDR3 on it are uncertain; the CDR3 is the one TCRdb lists. V and J are TRBV7-2 and TRBJ1-4. From its first to its last residue, the CDR3 has 8 amino acids. Germline CDR1 and CDR2: SGHTA and FQGNSA. The CDR3 here is CASSRGVP.

The chain recombines TRBV27 with TRBJ1-1; maybe TRBD1 (6 bases). Germline lookup yields CDR1 MNHEY and CDR2 SMNVEV (reference sequence). Deletions cut 7 bases from V and 1 base from J, with 16 bases between. The CDR3 has 15 residues. CDR3 amino acids: CASTTYATGNTEAFF. In DNA form, the CDR3 reads TGTGCCAGCACTACCTACGCGACAGGGAACACTGAAGCTTTCTTT.

The V gene is TRBV5-4, the J gene TRBJ2-1; TRBD2 is a possible D gene (6 bases). The CDR3 contains 16 residues. V was clipped by 8 bases and J by 4 bases, with 22 bases between them. Germline V gene lookup returns CDR1 SGHNT and CDR2 YYREEE (reference sequence). The CDR3 coding sequence is TGTGCCAGGGGGGACTCCCTGAGGGGCCCTTACAATGAGCAGTTCTTC. This gives the protein CARGDSLRGPYNEQFF. Full variable domain (remainder filled in from reference TRBV5-4 and TRBJ2-1): ETGVTQSPTHLIKTRGQQVTLRCSSQSGHNTVSWYQQALGQGPQFIFQYYREEENGRGNFPPRFSGLQFPNYSSELNVNALELDDSALYLCARGDSLRGPYNEQFFGPGTRLTVL.

The rearrangement uses TRBV27 and TRBJ1-2, with 9 nucleotides matching TRBD1. The germline V gene has CDR1 MNHEY and CDR2 SMNVEV (reference sequence). This CDR3 contains 16 residues. Trimming removed 6 bases from V and 7 bases from J; junction bases left unmatched: 15. In nucleotides, the CDR3 is TGTGCCAGCAGGCGCTCCGGGACAGGGCGAGGGGGTGGCTACACCTTC. Protein: CASRRSGTGRGGGYTF.

This rearrangement joins TRBV7-2 to TRBJ2-3; weak D call: TRBD2 (5 bases). This CDR3 is 15 amino acids long. The germline V gene encodes CDR1 SGHTA and CDR2 FQGNSA. The germline V and J ends were trimmed by 4 bases and 2 bases, with 13 bases remaining between them. The chain's CDR3 is CASSSGGLYTDTQYF. CDR3 in DNA: TGTGCCAGCAGCTCCGGCGGGCTATACACAGATACGCAGTATTTT.

The V gene is TRBV19, the J gene TRBJ1-1; 7 positions match TRBD1. The V and J ends lost 6 bases and 4 bases, in that order; junction bases with no gene match: 5. Germline V CDR1 and CDR2: LNHDA, SQIVND (reference sequence). This CDR3 comprises 13 residues. CDR3 residues: CASSGTAATEAFF. The CDR3 bases are TGTGCCAGTAGCGGGACAGCGGCCACTGAAGCTTTCTTT.

The V gene is TRBV7-2, the J gene TRBJ1-4; no clear D. Germline V CDR1 and CDR2: SGHTA, FQGNSA. The CDR3 length is 15 residues. Trimming removed 5 bases from V and 0 bases from J, with 10 bases in between. CDR3 sequence: CASSLYSATNEKLFF. The CDR3 bases are TGTGCCAGCAGCCTATACAGTGCAACTAATGAAAAACTGTTTTTT.

This clone rates as medium-sized. The genes are TRBV7-6 and TRBJ1-1; maybe TRBD1 (5 bases). This CDR3 region has 12 residues. V was trimmed by 5 bases and J by 1 base, leaving 5 bases between them. The germline CDR1 and CDR2 sequences are SGHVS and FNYEAQ. CDR3 in amino acids: CASSGQNTEAFF. The CDR3 DNA sequence: TGTGCCAGCAGCGGACAGAACACTGAAGCTTTCTTT.

This clone was detected only once. The chain recombines TRBV30 with TRBJ2-7; D gene unclear. Germline V lookup: CDR1 GTSNPN, CDR2 SVGIG (reference sequence). Trimming shortened V by 0 bases and J by 7 bases, and 22 bases separated the two germline ends. The CDR3 spans 16 residues. This chain's CDR3 is CAWSVRDLRFRSEQYF. In DNA form, the CDR3 reads TGTGCCTGGAGTGTACGCGACCTCCGTTTTAGGAGTGAGCAGTACTTC.

The V and J genes are TRBV5-1 and TRBJ1-1; D not resolved. The CDR3 is 14 amino acids. V lost 7 bases and J 1 base, leaving 14 bases between the germline ends. Per germline, CDR1 SGHRS and CDR2 YFSETQ. The CDR3 sequence is CASRRAQQNTEAFF. The DNA of the CDR3 is TGCGCCAGCCGGCGTGCACAGCAGAACACTGAAGCTTTCTTT.

The chain recombines TRBV29-1 with TRBJ1-1; 8 nucleotides agree with TRBD1. CDR1 is SQVTM, CDR2 ANQGSEA, per germline. The CDR3 has 15 amino acids. Germline trimming cut 4 bases from V and 1 base from J; bases unmatched to any gene: 8. CDR3 nucleotide sequence: TGCAGCGTTGTAGGGCAGGGGGCAAGGAACACTGAAGCTTTCTTT. Encoded protein: CSVVGQGARNTEAFF. Based on the CDR3 plus reference TRBV29-1 and TRBJ1-1, the full variable domain is SAVISQKPSRDICQRGTSLTIQCQVDSQVTMMFWYRQQPGQSLTLIATANQGSEATYESGFVIDKFPISRPNLTFSTLTVSNMSPEDSSIYLCSVVGQGARNTEAFFGQGTRLTVV.

This clone was seen just once. The chain is built from TRBV30 and TRBJ1-2; 11 bases map to TRBD1. Trimming cost V 4 bases and J 7 bases; bases outside gene matches: 8. Per germline, CDR1 GTSNPN and CDR2 SVGIG (reference sequence). The CDR3 has 14 residues. The chain's CDR3 is CAWTLGQGVGGYTF. The DNA of the CDR3 is TGTGCCTGGACCTTGGGACAGGGGGTCGGTGGCTACACCTTC. The complete variable domain, with remaining parts taken from reference TRBV30 and TRBJ1-2, reads SQTIHQWPATLVQPVGSPLSLECTVEGTSNPNLYWYRQAAGRGLQLLFYSVGIGQISSEVPQNLSASRPQDRQFILSSKKLLLSDSGFYLCAWTLGQGVGGYTFGSGTRLTVV.

V usage is TRBV7-2 and J usage is TRBJ1-1; a possible D gene is TRBD1 (5 bases). Trimming pared 5 bases from V and 7 bases from J, leaving 23 bases between. This CDR3 spans 16 amino acids. Germline CDR1 and CDR2: SGHTA and FQGNSA. The CDR3 DNA reads as TGTGCCAGCAGCCGCGGGTCGACCGGGGGATCATTTGAAGCTTTCTTT. This codes for CASSRGSTGGSFEAFF.

The CDR3 here is CASSYLQGRGYTF. The CDR3 DNA reads as TGTGCCAGCAGTTACTTACAGGGAAGAGGCTACACCTTC. J is TRBJ1-2 and V is TRBV6-5; tentatively, D is TRBD1 (6 bases). The CDR3 has 13 amino acids. Trimming shortened V by 1 base and J by 8 bases, and 11 bases separated the two germline ends. Germline CDR1 is MNHEY and CDR2 is SVGAGI.